This T cell receptor (beta chain) appears in the sequencing data of a study of OX40 agonist ivuxolimab in advanced cancers. Across the whole study: Having had anti-PD-1, anti-PD-L1 or anti-CTLA-4 therapy before was allowed, and about 42% had some.

Notes on this clone: Its target is not known.

Study-level points and caveats: There were, on average, more expanded clones in CD8+ T cells than in CD4+.

It was autoimmune disease history or systemic immunosuppression that excluded patients. V shed 2 bases and J shed 5 bases, with 15 bases lying between them. The germline gives CDR1 MDHEN, CDR2 SYDVKM. The CDR3 is made up of 15 amino acids. Here immunoSEQ multiplex PCR was the method, and the copy in TCRdb shows in-frame clones only, minus some. The sample comprises almost 70,000 clones, over 60% of which are singletons, and 2% to 2.5% rests with the top ten. The TCR originated in an adult with an advanced solid tumor such as melanoma, head and neck, liver or kidney cancer. The starting material was CD4+ or CD8+ T cells sorted from blood, obtained in a trial of the OX40 agonist ivuxolimab. The J gene is TRBJ1-2, the V gene TRBV28; D may be TRBD1 (5 bases). The CDR3 loop is CASSLGGDQGYGYTF. CDR3 nucleotide sequence: TGTGCCAGCAGTTTAGGAGGGGATCAAGGATATGGCTACACCTTC.